This TCR beta chain was sequenced in a study of OX40 agonist ivuxolimab in advanced cancers. The study's findings and limits: Several nonresponders also turned out to have low normalized T-cell clonal expansion.

Assay used: immunoSEQ multiplex PCR; TCRdb lists only in-frame clones, some missing. The table has approximately 71,000 clones, roughly 84% seen once. The germline V gene encodes CDR1 SGDLS and CDR2 YYNGEE. The CDR3 runs to 16 residues. V trimming: 4 bases; J trimming: 4 bases; junction bases outside the gene matches: 5. Note on this clone: The antigen is not known.

The sequence derives from an adult with an advanced solid tumor such as melanoma, head and neck, liver or kidney cancer. This chain links TRBV9 with TRBJ2-3; 14 bases agree with TRBD2. The sample here was CD4+ or CD8+ T cells sorted from blood, taken in a trial of the OX40 agonist ivuxolimab. As DNA, the CDR3 is TGTGCCAGCAGCTACGGACTAGCGGGGGGCGCAGATACGCAGTATTTT. It yields the protein CASSYGLAGGADTQYF.